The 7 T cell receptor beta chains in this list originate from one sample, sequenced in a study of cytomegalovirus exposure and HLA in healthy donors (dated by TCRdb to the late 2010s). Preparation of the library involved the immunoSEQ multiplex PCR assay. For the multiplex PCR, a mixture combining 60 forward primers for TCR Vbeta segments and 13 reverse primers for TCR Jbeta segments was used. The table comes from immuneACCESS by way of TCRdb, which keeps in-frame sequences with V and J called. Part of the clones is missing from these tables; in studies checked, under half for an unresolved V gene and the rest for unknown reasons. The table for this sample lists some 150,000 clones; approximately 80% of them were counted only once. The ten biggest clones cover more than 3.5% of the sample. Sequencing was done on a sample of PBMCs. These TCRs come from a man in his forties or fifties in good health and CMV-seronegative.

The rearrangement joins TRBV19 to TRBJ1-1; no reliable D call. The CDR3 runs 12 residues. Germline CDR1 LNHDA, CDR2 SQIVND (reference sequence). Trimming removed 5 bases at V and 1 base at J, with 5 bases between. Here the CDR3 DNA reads TGTGCCAGTAGTCTCTCGAACACTGAAGCTTTCTTT. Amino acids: CASSLSNTEAFF.

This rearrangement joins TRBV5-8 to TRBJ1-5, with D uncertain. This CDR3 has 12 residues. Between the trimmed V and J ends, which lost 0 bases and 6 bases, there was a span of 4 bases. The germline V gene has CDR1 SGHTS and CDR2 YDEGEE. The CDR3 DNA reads TGTGCCAGCAGCTTGGCGGGTCAGCCCCAGCATTTT. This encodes CASSLAGQPQHF. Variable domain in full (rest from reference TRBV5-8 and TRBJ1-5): EAGVTQSPTHLIKTRGQQATLRCSPISGHTSVYWYQQALGLGLQFLLWYDEGEERNRGNFPPRFSGRQFPNYSSELNVNALELEDSALYLCASSLAGQPQHFGDGTRLSIL.

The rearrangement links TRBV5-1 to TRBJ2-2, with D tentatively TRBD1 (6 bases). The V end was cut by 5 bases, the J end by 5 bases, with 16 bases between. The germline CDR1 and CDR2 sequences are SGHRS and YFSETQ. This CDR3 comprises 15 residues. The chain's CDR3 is CASSSAGTKTGELFF. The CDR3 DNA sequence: TGCGCCAGCAGTTCTGCCGGGACAAAAACCGGGGAGCTGTTTTTT. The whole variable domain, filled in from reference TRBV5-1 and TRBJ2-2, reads KAGVTQTPRYLIKTRGQQVTLSCSPISGHRSVSWYQQTPGQGLQFLFEYFSETQRNKGNFPGRFSGRQFSNSRSEMNVSTLELGDSALYLCASSSAGTKTGELFFGEGSRLTVL.

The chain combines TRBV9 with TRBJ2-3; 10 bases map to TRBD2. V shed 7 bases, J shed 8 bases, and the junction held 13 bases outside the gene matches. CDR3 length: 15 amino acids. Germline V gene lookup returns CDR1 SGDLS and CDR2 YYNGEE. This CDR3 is CASSPSGTSVATQYF. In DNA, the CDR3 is TGTGCCAGCTCCCCCTCCGGGACTAGCGTCGCTACGCAGTATTTT.

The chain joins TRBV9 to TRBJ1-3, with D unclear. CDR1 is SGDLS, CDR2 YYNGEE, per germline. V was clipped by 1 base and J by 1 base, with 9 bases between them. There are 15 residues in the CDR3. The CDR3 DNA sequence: TGTGCCAGCAGCGTAACCGGGTCGTCTGGAAACACCATATATTTT. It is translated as CASSVTGSSGNTIYF.

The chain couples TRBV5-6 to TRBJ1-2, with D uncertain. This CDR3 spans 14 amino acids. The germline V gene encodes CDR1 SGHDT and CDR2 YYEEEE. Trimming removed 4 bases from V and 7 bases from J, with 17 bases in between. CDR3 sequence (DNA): TGTGCCAGCAGCATACCGGACTACCCGGTTGGCTACACCTTC. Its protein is CASSIPDYPVGYTF.

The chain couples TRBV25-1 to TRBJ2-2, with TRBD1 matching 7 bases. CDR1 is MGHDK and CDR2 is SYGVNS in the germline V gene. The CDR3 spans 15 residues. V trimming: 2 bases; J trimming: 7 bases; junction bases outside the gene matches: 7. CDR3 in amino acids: CASSEATGDHGELFF. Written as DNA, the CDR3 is TGTGCCAGCAGTGAAGCAACAGGGGATCACGGGGAGCTGTTTTTT.